Below are 3 T cell receptor beta chains sequenced from a single sample in a study of T-cell reconstitution after alpha-beta-depleted transplantation in children. Using unique molecular identifiers, the investigators prepared the TCRbeta library. TCRdb re-analysed the PCR reads in MiXCR, keeping a single row per CDR3 protein. The repertoire consists of about 110,000 distinct CDR3 sequences, with 5.5% to 6.5% occurring once and the leading ten covering approximately 23%. Material: PBMCs, mostly from graft donor cells, obtained 360 days after TCRalphabeta/CD19-depleted stem cell transplant. These receptors originate from a male patient between 2 and 10 years old who had a stem cell transplant for acute lymphoblastic leukemia, so the T cells may come from the graft donor.

This clonotype was observed a few times. The chain recombines TRBV6-2 or TRBV6-3 with TRBJ2-5; D unresolved. CDR1 is MNHEY and CDR2 is SVGEGT in the germline V gene. Deletions cut 0 bases from V and 1 base from J, with 12 bases between. This CDR3 contains 16 residues. The CDR3 DNA sequence: TGTGCCAGCAGTTACTCGCTAGAAACGCTCCAAGAGACCCAGTACTTC. This sequence encodes CASSYSLETLQETQYF.

There are many counts of this clonotype. The rearrangement links TRBV20-1 to TRBJ2-1; possible D gene TRBD2, 5 bases. V lost 2 bases, J lost 8 bases, and 19 bases lay in between. This CDR3 contains 15 residues. CDR1 is DFQATT, CDR2 SNEGSKA, per germline (reference sequence). The CDR3 spells CSARRFEGLRDEQFF. The CDR3 bases are TGCAGTGCTAGACGTTTCGAGGGCCTACGCGATGAGCAGTTCTTC.

This clonotype was found a few times. An end of the junction differs from the germline gene, which may be a read error. The V and J genes are TRBV20-1 and TRBJ1-2, with 7 bases fitting TRBD1. CDR3 length equals 12 residues. Germline lookup yields CDR1 DFQATT and CDR2 SNEGSKA (reference sequence). This CDR3 is CSARVTGHGYTF. CDR3 DNA sequence: TGCAGTGCCAGAGTGACAGGGCATGGCTACACCTTC.